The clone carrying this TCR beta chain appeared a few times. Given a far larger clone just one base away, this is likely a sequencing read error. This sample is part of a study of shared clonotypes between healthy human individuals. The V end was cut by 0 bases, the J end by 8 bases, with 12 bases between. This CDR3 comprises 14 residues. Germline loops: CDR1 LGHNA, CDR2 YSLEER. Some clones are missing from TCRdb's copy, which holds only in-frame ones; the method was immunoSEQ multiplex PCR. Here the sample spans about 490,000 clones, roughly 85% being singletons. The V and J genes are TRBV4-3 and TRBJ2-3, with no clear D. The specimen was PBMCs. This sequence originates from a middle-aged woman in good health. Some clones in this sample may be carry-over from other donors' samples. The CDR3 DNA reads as TGCGCCAGCAGCCAAGATAGCAGCCTGGCTACGCAGTATTTT. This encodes CASSQDSSLATQYF.